This T cell receptor (beta chain) was recorded in a study of shared clonotypes between healthy human individuals. Regarding the study as a whole: Larger estimated richness was generally seen in naive subsets than in memory subsets. Blood was the sole source, and tissue repertoires probably differ.

Assay execution took place at the deep level. As processed by the authors: Filtering differed, since immunoSEQ gave only junction sequences and no quality scores. TCRdb's table, derived via immunoSEQ multiplex PCR, lists solely in-frame clones and lacks some. V, J and clone size are those of that table, while D and trimming were read from the DNA. The table records about 2.5 million clones, 80% to 95% of them present only once. The V end lost 2 bases, the J end lost 0 bases, and 4 bases lay between the germline ends. Germline V gene sequence: CDR1 KGHSH, CDR2 LQKENI. This CDR3 comprises 13 residues. This clone has only a few counts. Its antigen remains unidentified. The sample carries other DNA sequences with the same CDR3.

The V and J genes are TRBV18 and TRBJ1-1; D gene unclear. This sequence originates from a man aged 18 to 29 in good health. Some clones in this sample may be carry-over from other donors' samples. The sequenced material came from naive CD4+ T cells from PBMCs. Subset indicated: CD45RA+ positively selected. CDR3 protein: CASSPIMNTEAFF. The CDR3 nucleotides are TGTGCCAGCTCACCAATTATGAACACTGAAGCTTTCTTT. Based on the CDR3 plus reference TRBV18 and TRBJ1-1, the full variable domain is NAGVMQNPRHLVRRRGQEARLRCSPMKGHSHVYWYRQLPEEGLKFMVYLQKENIIDESGMPKERFSAEFPKEGPSILRIQQVVRGDSAAYFCASSPIMNTEAFFGQGTRLTVV.